The next 28 T cell receptor beta chains were all read from a single sample in a study of T-cell memory formation after mild COVID-19. TCRdb ran MiXCR on the 5' RACE reads and lists one entry per CDR3 protein. Among 150,000 to 200,000 distinct CDR3 sequences listed, about a fifth were seen once. What was sequenced was PBMCs or a T cell subset sorted from them (not recorded which). The source is an adult woman who had mild COVID-19 (a few samples of this study predate the infection). Cell type and time point are not known.

This clonotype was detected only a few times. This chain links TRBV27 with TRBJ2-1, with 11 bases that match TRBD2. J lost 9 bases, V lost 5 bases, and 9 bases had no gene match. The CDR3 covers 15 residues. CDR1 and CDR2 (germline): MNHEY, SMNVEV (reference sequence). For the CDR3, the DNA is TGTGCCAGCAGTCCTTATACTAGCGGGGGCCTTGAGCAGTTCTTC. It encodes CASSPYTSGGLEQFF.

This clonotype was detected only a few times. The rearrangement joins TRBV7-2 to TRBJ1-1, with D hard to call. The CDR3 sequence is 14 residues long. The V end was cut by 3 bases, the J end by 1 base, with 9 bases between. Germline-derived CDR1 and CDR2 are SGHTA and FQGNSA. CDR3 residues: CASSFPGENTEAFF. The DNA of the CDR3 is TGTGCCAGCAGCTTTCCGGGAGAGAACACTGAAGCTTTCTTT.

This clonotype was detected a few times. The chain employs TRBV24-1 and TRBJ2-1; D unresolved. The CDR3 extends over 12 amino acids. Trimming took off 4 bases at V and 8 bases at J, with 8 bases between the two ends. The germline CDR1 and CDR2 sequences are KGHDR and SFDVKD. The CDR3 loop is CATSEGSDEQFF. The CDR3 DNA follows: TGTGCCACCAGTGAAGGCTCGGATGAGCAGTTCTTC.

There are a few counts of this clonotype. This sequence joins TRBV5-1 and TRBJ1-4; D possibly corresponds to TRBD1 (5 bases). V lost 4 bases, J lost 0 bases, and 13 bases lay in between. The CDR3 has 16 amino acids. The V gene's germline CDR1 is SGHRS and CDR2 YFSETQ. The CDR3 region has the DNA TGCGCCAGCAGCCCCGGCCAGGGAGCAACTAATGAAAAACTGTTTTTT. Amino acid sequence: CASSPGQGATNEKLFF.

This chain links TRBV7-9 with TRBJ1-1, with TRBD1 identical over 8 bases. V lost 5 bases to trimming and J lost 3 bases; unmatched junction nucleotides: 8. Germline CDR1 reads SEHNR; CDR2 reads FQNEAQ (reference sequence). CDR3 length equals 15 residues. The CDR3 loop is CASSQLRGPDTEAFF. The CDR3 region has the DNA TGTGCCAGCAGCCAGCTCAGGGGGCCGGACACTGAAGCTTTCTTT.

This clonotype was seen at least ten times. This chain links TRBV12-3 or TRBV12-4 with TRBJ2-7; D call uncertain. Trimming shortened V by 3 bases and J by 2 bases, and 8 bases separated the two germline ends. There are 13 residues in the CDR3. The DNA for the CDR3 is TGTGCCAGCAGTTTCCTGGAAACCTACGAGCAGTACTTC. This encodes CASSFLETYEQYF.

In the case of this clonotype: Its ends do not fully match the called genes, so a read error is possible. The CDR3 protein is CDSSRTSGGYNEQFF. In nucleotides, the CDR3 is TGTGACAGCAGTCGGACTAGCGGGGGTTACAATGAGCAGTTCTTC. The chain recombines TRBV12-3 or TRBV12-4 with TRBJ2-1; 13 bases are a match to TRBD2. CDR3 size: 15 residues.

This clonotype was counted a few times. This chain uses TRBV5-1 with TRBJ1-1; no firm D call. V lost 2 bases and J 9 bases, leaving 11 bases between the germline ends. This CDR3 is built from 12 residues. The V gene's germline CDR1 is SGHRS and CDR2 YFSETQ. The CDR3 spells CASSFGEGQAFF. Here the CDR3 DNA reads TGCGCCAGCAGCTTCGGAGAGGGCCAAGCTTTCTTT.

The chain combines TRBV4-1 with TRBJ2-1; no reliable D call. Per germline, CDR1 MGHRA and CDR2 YSYEKL. The CDR3 covers 14 residues. With 0 bases removed from V and 7 bases from J, the gap between germline ends came to 10 bases. The CDR3, as DNA: TGCGCCAGCAGCCAAGATAGCAGCCGTAATGAGCAGTTCTTC. This codes for CASSQDSSRNEQFF.

This clonotype was detected only a few times. The chain is built from TRBV7-6 and TRBJ2-7; 8 positions match TRBD1. Germline V lookup: CDR1 SGHVS, CDR2 FNYEAQ. The CDR3 spans 15 residues. V was clipped by 3 bases and J by 1 base; unmatched bases: 5. The CDR3 is CASSLDRVGSYEQYF. The DNA for the CDR3 is TGTGCCAGCAGCTTGGACAGGGTTGGTTCCTACGAGCAGTACTTC.

The CDR3: CSVEVGYNSPLHF. DNA of the CDR3: TGCAGCGTTGAAGTCGGCTATAATTCACCCCTCCACTTT. V usage is TRBV29-1 and J usage is TRBJ1-6; D is unresolved. There are 13 residues in the CDR3. With 1 base removed from V and 3 bases from J, the gap between germline ends came to 4 bases. CDR1 is SQVTM, CDR2 ANQGSEA, per germline.

This clonotype is deemed medium-sized (0.01 to 0.1%). The chain has TRBV21-1 and TRBJ2-1. TRBV21-1 is recorded as a pseudogene. The CDR3 covers 18 residues. The CDR3 coding sequence is TGTGCCAGCAGCAAAGCGTCAAGGGTTCTTTGGTCCTACAATGAGCAGTTCTTC. It is translated as CASSKASRVLWSYNEQFF.

The chain combines TRBV5-5 with TRBJ2-7, with D possibly matching TRBD2 (5 bases). Trimming removed 4 bases at V and 2 bases at J, with 16 bases between. This CDR3 has 15 amino acids. Germline values: CDR1 SGHKS, CDR2 YYEKEE (reference sequence). In DNA, the CDR3 is TGTGCCAGCAGCCCGGGAAGTTACGGGGCCTACGAGCAGTACTTC. The encoded protein is CASSPGSYGAYEQYF.

V usage is TRBV4-2 and J usage is TRBJ2-7; D might be TRBD2 (5 bases). V lost 1 base and J 0 bases, leaving 10 bases between the germline ends. This CDR3 spans 15 amino acids. Germline V gene data show CDR1 as LGHNA and CDR2 as YNFKEQ. CDR3 sequence reads: CASSQVGESSYEQYF. The CDR3 DNA is TGTGCCAGCAGCCAAGTTGGGGAGAGCTCCTACGAGCAGTACTTC.

This clonotype occurred many times. The chain combines TRBV7-9 with TRBJ1-1; D is possibly TRBD1 (5 bases). Trimming shortened V by 2 bases and J by 6 bases, and 19 bases separated the two germline ends. The CDR3 has 16 residues. Germline V gives CDR1 SEHNR, CDR2 FQNEAQ (reference sequence). CDR3 in amino acids: CASSLKGATVEAEAFF. The CDR3, as DNA: TGTGCCAGCAGCTTAAAAGGGGCGACCGTGGAGGCTGAAGCTTTCTTT. Full variable domain (outside the CDR3, taken from reference TRBV7-9 and TRBJ1-1): DTGVSQNPRHKITKRGQNVTFRCDPISEHNRLYWYRQTLGQGPEFLTYFQNEAQLEKSRLLSDRFSAERPKGSFSTLEIQRTEQGDSAMYLCASSLKGATVEAEAFFGQGTRLTVV.

This clonotype was counted a single time. The V gene is TRBV3-1, the J gene TRBJ2-1, with 7 bases lining up with TRBD1. CDR3 length: 18 amino acids. CDR1 LGHDT and CDR2 YNNKEL come from the germline V gene (reference sequence). V lost 1 base and J lost 5; bases outside the gene matches: 14. The DNA for the CDR3 is TGTGCCAGCAGCCAAGCCAAAATGGGACAGCTTTATAACAATGAGCAGTTCTTC. Amino acid sequence: CASSQAKMGQLYNNEQFF.

The J gene is TRBJ2-1, the V gene TRBV5-1; D possibly matches TRBD1 or TRBD2 (5 bases each). The CDR3 contains 13 residues. Trimming left V 5 bases short and J 6 bases short, with 12 bases between. Germline CDR1 and CDR2: SGHRS and YFSETQ. The CDR3 loop is CASRAEGTNEQFF. CDR3 coding DNA: TGCGCCAGCAGAGCCGAGGGGACCAATGAGCAGTTCTTC.

The table lists this clonotype with a few counts. V usage is TRBV7-2 and J usage is TRBJ2-7; 13 bases are a match to TRBD2. There are 17 residues in the CDR3. Unmatched junction bases numbered 10, after V lost 2 bases and J lost 6 bases. Germline V CDR1 and CDR2: SGHTA, FQGNSA. As DNA, the CDR3 is TGTGCCAGCAGCTTACCAACTGGACTAGCGGGAGTTGCCGAGCAGTACTTC. Its protein product is CASSLPTGLAGVAEQYF.

In its sample, this clonotype was seen many times. The CDR3 here is CASSLVGGDEQYF. For the CDR3, the DNA is TGTGCCAGCAGCTTAGTTGGGGGCGACGAGCAGTACTTC. The rearrangement uses TRBV7-6 and TRBJ2-7; possible D gene TRBD1, 6 bases. In germline, CDR1 is SGHVS, CDR2 FNYEAQ. The germline V and J ends were trimmed by 1 base and 5 bases, with 9 bases remaining between them. The CDR3 is made up of 13 amino acids.

A few counts support this clonotype. V gene TRBV20-1 combines with J gene TRBJ2-2, with a weak D call TRBD1 (5 bases). CDR1 and CDR2 (germline): DFQATT, SNEGSKA (reference sequence). V lost 7 bases and J 4 bases, leaving 13 bases between the germline ends. This CDR3 comprises 13 residues. The DNA of the CDR3 is TGCAGTGTTAGGGGATTCTTCACCGGGGAGCTGTTTTTT. It specifies CSVRGFFTGELFF.

The chain joins TRBV12-3 or TRBV12-4 to TRBJ1-1, with 8 bases lining up with TRBD1. The CDR3 consists of 17 residues. V was clipped by 5 bases and J by 2 bases; unmatched bases: 13. In DNA, the CDR3 is TGTGCCAGCAGTCCAACTAGGGACAGGACTGCTAACACTGAAGCTTTCTTT. This translates into CASSPTRDRTANTEAFF.

In DNA, the CDR3 is TGCAGTGCTATCGGACTTTCTGAAGCTTTCTTT. This codes for CSAIGLSEAFF. The genes are TRBV20-1 and TRBJ1-1; no reliable D call. V lost 4 bases to trimming and J lost 6 bases, with 9 bases between them. CDR3 length: 11 amino acids. Germline V gene data show CDR1 as DFQATT and CDR2 as SNEGSKA (reference sequence).

This clonotype was seen a handful of times. This chain connects TRBV7-9 to TRBJ2-5; D is possibly TRBD2 (7 bases). V was cut by 6 bases and J by 5 bases, with 22 bases left in between. Per germline, CDR1 SEHNR and CDR2 FQNEAQ (reference sequence). The CDR3 is 16 residues long. Here the CDR3 reads CASRLPTGGPLETQYF. CDR3 coding DNA: TGTGCCAGCAGGCTTCCCACGGGGGGCCCACTTGAGACCCAGTACTTC.

Only a few counts were recorded for this clonotype. This sequence joins TRBV4-1 and TRBJ2-6; perhaps TRBD1 as D (5 bases). V lost 0 bases and J lost 0, with 9 bases in between. CDR1 is MGHRA, CDR2 YSYEKL, per germline. The CDR3 contains 17 residues. The CDR3 spells CASSQETAFSGANVLTF. CDR3 DNA: TGCGCCAGCAGCCAAGAGACAGCGTTCTCTGGGGCCAACGTCCTGACTTTC.

For this clonotype: A read error may produce the germline difference seen at one junction end. This chain connects TRBV9 to TRBJ2-1, with 7 bases lining up with TRBD1. In germline, CDR1 is SGDLS, CDR2 YYNGEE. This CDR3 is 15 amino acids long. As DNA, the CDR3 is TGTGCCAGCATCGTAGGGGACAGCTCCTACAATGAGCAGTTCTTC. It translates to CASIVGDSSYNEQFF.

The chain combines TRBV4-3 with TRBJ2-1; 7 bases agree with TRBD1. Germline loops: CDR1 LGHNA, CDR2 YSLEER. This CDR3 region has 15 residues. V lost 0 bases to trimming and J lost 7 bases; unmatched junction nucleotides: 6. CDR3 residues: CASSQEATGQNEQFF. In nucleotides, the CDR3 is TGCGCCAGCAGCCAAGAGGCGACAGGGCAGAATGAGCAGTTCTTC.

This clonotype was seen a few times. The chain employs TRBV7-8 and TRBJ1-2; D is undetermined. Germline values: CDR1 SGHVS, CDR2 FQNEAQ. This CDR3 region has 14 residues. V shed 7 bases and J shed 2 bases, with 14 bases lying between them. CDR3 DNA: TGTGCCAGCACACCTCACCCTCGAAACTATGGCTACACCTTC. Translation: CASTPHPRNYGYTF.

There are a few counts of this clonotype. V usage is TRBV3-1 and J usage is TRBJ2-5, with 8 positions matching TRBD2. V dropped 0 bases and J dropped 0; count of bases not matched to a gene: 6. The CDR3 runs to 17 residues. Germline V lookup: CDR1 LGHDT, CDR2 YNNKEL (reference sequence). The CDR3 region is CASSQDHQRGYQETQYF. In nucleotides, the CDR3 is TGTGCCAGCAGCCAAGATCACCAGCGGGGGTACCAAGAGACCCAGTACTTC.